This section outlines one T cell receptor beta chain sequence together with its context. The antigen is not known. The PCR made use of 60 Vbeta and 13 Jbeta primers. Sequenced by immunoSEQ multiplex PCR; TCRdb stores in-frame clones only, minus some. The sample consists of 150,000 to 200,000 clones, 65% to 70% of them appearing once. The sample belongs to a study of cytomegalovirus exposure and HLA in healthy donors. Study-wide results and limits: TCR beta chains associated with HLA were, in a later analysis, more clonally expanded than equally common others. Among TCR sequences, most were rare, though some public TCRs appeared in many donors.

This CDR3 is built from 14 residues. V was pared by 0 bases and J by 7 bases, with 4 bases of the junction left unmatched. Germline values: CDR1 MNHEY, CDR2 SMNVEV (reference sequence). The source is a woman in her late teens or twenties in good health and CMV-seropositive. This chain links TRBV27 with TRBJ2-7; 9 positions agree with TRBD1. Sequences were obtained from PBMCs. For the CDR3, the DNA is TGTGCCAGCAGTTTATCGACAGGGGGTCGGGAGCAGTACTTC. The encoded protein is CASSLSTGGREQYF.